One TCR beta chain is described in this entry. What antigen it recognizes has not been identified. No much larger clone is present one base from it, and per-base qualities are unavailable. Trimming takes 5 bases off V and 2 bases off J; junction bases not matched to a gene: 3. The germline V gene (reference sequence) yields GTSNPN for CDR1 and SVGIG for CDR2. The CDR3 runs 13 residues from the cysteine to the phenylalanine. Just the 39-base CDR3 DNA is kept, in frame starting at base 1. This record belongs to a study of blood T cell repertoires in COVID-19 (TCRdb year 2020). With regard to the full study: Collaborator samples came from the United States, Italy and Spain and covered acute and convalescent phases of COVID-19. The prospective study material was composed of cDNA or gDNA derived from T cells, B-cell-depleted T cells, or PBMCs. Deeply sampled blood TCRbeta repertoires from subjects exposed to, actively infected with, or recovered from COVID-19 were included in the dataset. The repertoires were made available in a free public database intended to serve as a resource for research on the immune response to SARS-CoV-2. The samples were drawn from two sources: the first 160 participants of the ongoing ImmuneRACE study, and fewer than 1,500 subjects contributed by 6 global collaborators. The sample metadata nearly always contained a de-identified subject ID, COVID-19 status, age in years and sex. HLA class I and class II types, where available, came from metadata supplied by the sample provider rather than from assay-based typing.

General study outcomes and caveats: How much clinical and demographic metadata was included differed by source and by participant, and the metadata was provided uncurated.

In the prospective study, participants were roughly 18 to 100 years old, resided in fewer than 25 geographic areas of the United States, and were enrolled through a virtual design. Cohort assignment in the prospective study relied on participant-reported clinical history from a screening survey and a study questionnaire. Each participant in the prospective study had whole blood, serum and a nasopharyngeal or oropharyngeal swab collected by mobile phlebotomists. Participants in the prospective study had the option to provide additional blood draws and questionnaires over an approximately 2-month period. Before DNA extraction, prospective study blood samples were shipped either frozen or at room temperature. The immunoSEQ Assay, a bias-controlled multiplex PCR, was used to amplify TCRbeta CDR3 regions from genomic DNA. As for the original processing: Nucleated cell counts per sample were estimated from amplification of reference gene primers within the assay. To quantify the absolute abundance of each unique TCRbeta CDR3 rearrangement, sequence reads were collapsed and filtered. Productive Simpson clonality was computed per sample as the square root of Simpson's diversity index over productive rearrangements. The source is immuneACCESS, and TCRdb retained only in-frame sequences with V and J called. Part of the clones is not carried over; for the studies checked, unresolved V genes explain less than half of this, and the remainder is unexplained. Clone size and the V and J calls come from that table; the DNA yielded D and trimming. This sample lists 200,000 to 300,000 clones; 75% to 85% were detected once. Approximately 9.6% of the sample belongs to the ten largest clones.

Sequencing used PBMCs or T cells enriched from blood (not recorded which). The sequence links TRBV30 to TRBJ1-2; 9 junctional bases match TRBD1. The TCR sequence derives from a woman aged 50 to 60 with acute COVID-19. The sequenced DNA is TGTGCCTGGGGGACAGGGTACAACTATGGCTACACCTTC. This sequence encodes CAWGTGYNYGYTF.